A selection of T cell receptor beta chains follows, all from one sample in a study of T cell responses to AZD1222 COVID-19 vaccine. Using immunoSEQ multiplex PCR, the repertoire was profiled, and TCRdb retains in-frame clones only, with some absent. This table holds 110,000 or so clones, approximately 85% found once. This specimen consisted of peripheral blood, obtained on day 0 of AZD1222 vaccination. All receptors derive from an adult in good health. Each CDR3 is given with its conserved first and last residue. The D gene is left open where the match is weak. Rows give clone size only sometimes, using once, few, many, or a class for an expanded clone.

abundance: once
v_gene: TRBV30
d_gene: -
j_gene: TRBJ2-7
CDR3nt: TGTGCCTGGAGTGTGGGGGGAAGCTACGAGCAGTACTTC
CDR3aa: CAWSVGGSYEQYF

abundance: -
v_gene: TRBV7-2
d_gene: -
j_gene: TRBJ2-1
CDR3nt: TGTGCCAGCAGCCTTAAGGTTGAGCAGTTCTTC
CDR3aa: CASSLKVEQFF

abundance: -
v_gene: TRBV6-1
d_gene: -
j_gene: TRBJ1-6
CDR3nt: TGTGCCAGCAGTGAAGGTCTTTCTGGTTTTGGTTCACCCCTCCACTTT
CDR3aa: CASSEGLSGFGSPLHF

abundance: few
v_gene: TRBV2
d_gene: TRBD1
j_gene: TRBJ2-2
CDR3nt: TGTGCCAGAAACAGGGGCAGAGACACCGGGGAGCTGTTTTTT
CDR3aa: CARNRGRDTGELFF

abundance: -
v_gene: TRBV7-2
d_gene: TRBD2
j_gene: TRBJ2-7
CDR3nt: TGTGCCAGCAGCTTACCTGGCGGGAGTCGGGGCTACGAGCAGTACTTC
CDR3aa: CASSLPGGSRGYEQYF

abundance: few
v_gene: TRBV11-1
d_gene: -
j_gene: TRBJ2-3
CDR3nt: TGTGCCAGCAGCCCACACACAGGGAACCCCACAGATACGCAGTATTTT
CDR3aa: CASSPHTGNPTDTQYF

abundance: -
v_gene: TRBV11-1
d_gene: -
j_gene: TRBJ2-6
CDR3nt: TGTGCCAGCAGCTATTCGGGGTCTGGGGCCAACGTCCTGACTTTC
CDR3aa: CASSYSGSGANVLTF

abundance: -
v_gene: TRBV2
d_gene: -
j_gene: TRBJ2-3
CDR3nt: TGTGCCAGCACGCCAATAGGGGGGACCACGCAGTATTTT
CDR3aa: CASTPIGGTTQYF

abundance: -
v_gene: TRBV25-1
d_gene: TRBD2
j_gene: TRBJ2-7
CDR3nt: TGTGCCAGCAGTGACGGACTAGCGGGAGCCCAATCCTACGAGCAGTACTTC
CDR3aa: CASSDGLAGAQSYEQYF

abundance: -
v_gene: TRBV13
d_gene: TRBD2
j_gene: TRBJ2-7
CDR3nt: TGTGCCAGCAGCTTATATCCAGCGGGAGGGCCTAAATCCTACGAGCAGTACTTC
CDR3aa: CASSLYPAGGPKSYEQYF

abundance: -
v_gene: TRBV2
d_gene: -
j_gene: TRBJ1-1
CDR3nt: TGTGCCAGCCGAGAGCGGACAGCTAACACTGAAGCTTTCTTT
CDR3aa: CASRERTANTEAFF

abundance: -
v_gene: TRBV5-1
d_gene: -
j_gene: TRBJ2-5
CDR3nt: TGCGCCAGCAGCTATAGTGTCTCCGAGACCCAGTACTTC
CDR3aa: CASSYSVSETQYF

abundance: -
v_gene: TRBV12-3/TRBV12-4
d_gene: -
j_gene: TRBJ1-3
CDR3nt: TGTGCCAGCAGACCGGGACACCGAAACACCATATATTTT
CDR3aa: CASRPGHRNTIYF

abundance: -
v_gene: TRBV12-3/TRBV12-4
d_gene: -
j_gene: TRBJ2-7
CDR3nt: TGTGCCAGCAGGCCAGGGGGGGACGAGCAGTACTTC
CDR3aa: CASRPGGDEQYF

abundance: -
v_gene: TRBV5-8
d_gene: -
j_gene: TRBJ1-6
CDR3nt: TGTGCCAGCAGACAATTTGGGTCGTATTTGAATTCACCCCTCCACTTT
CDR3aa: CASRQFGSYLNSPLHF

abundance: few
v_gene: TRBV5-1
d_gene: -
j_gene: TRBJ2-1
CDR3nt: TGCGCCAGCAGCTCCCGACCGGGTGAGGTCCTCCCCGTCAAGCAGTTCTTC
CDR3aa: CASSSRPGEVLPVKQFF

abundance: -
v_gene: TRBV5-1
d_gene: TRBD2
j_gene: TRBJ2-7
CDR3nt: TGCGCCAGCAGCCCCGGGACTAGCATCTACGAGCAGTACTTC
CDR3aa: CASSPGTSIYEQYF

abundance: -
v_gene: TRBV6-2/TRBV6-3
d_gene: -
j_gene: TRBJ1-5
CDR3nt: TGTGCCAGCAGTTACAAGCCGAATCAGCCCCAGCATTTT
CDR3aa: CASSYKPNQPQHF

abundance: -
v_gene: TRBV18
d_gene: -
j_gene: TRBJ2-1
CDR3nt: TGTGCCAGCTCACCACCGAACGCGTTTGACAATGAGCAGTTCTTC
CDR3aa: CASSPPNAFDNEQFF

abundance: -
v_gene: TRBV5-1
d_gene: -
j_gene: TRBJ2-5
CDR3nt: TGCGCCAGCAGGTACAACCAAGAGACCCAGTACTTC
CDR3aa: CASRYNQETQYF

abundance: -
v_gene: TRBV21-1
d_gene: -
j_gene: TRBJ1-5
CDR3nt: TGTGCCAGCAGCGCCCAGACAGGGGGAAGCAATCAGCCCCAGCATTTT
CDR3aa: CASSAQTGGSNQPQHF

abundance: -
v_gene: TRBV19
d_gene: -
j_gene: TRBJ1-6
CDR3nt: TGTGCCAGTAACTCGGGCCGGACGGATAATTCACCCCTCCACTTT
CDR3aa: CASNSGRTDNSPLHF

abundance: -
v_gene: TRBV28
d_gene: -
j_gene: TRBJ2-5
CDR3nt: TGTGCCAGCAGTTCCAGCACGCAGACCCAGTACTTC
CDR3aa: CASSSSTQTQYF

abundance: -
v_gene: TRBV19
d_gene: -
j_gene: TRBJ1-5
CDR3nt: TGTGCCAGTAGTATTGCGGGATGGAGCAATCAGCCCCAGCATTTT
CDR3aa: CASSIAGWSNQPQHF

abundance: -
v_gene: TRBV7-2
d_gene: TRBD2
j_gene: TRBJ2-7
CDR3nt: TGTGCCAGCAGCTTAGGAGCGGGAGGGCCCTACGAGCAGTACTTC
CDR3aa: CASSLGAGGPYEQYF

abundance: -
v_gene: TRBV9
d_gene: -
j_gene: TRBJ1-4
CDR3nt: TGTGCCAGCAGCGGGGGGATCAGGGGCACTAATGAAAAACTGTTTTTT
CDR3aa: CASSGGIRGTNEKLFF